These 19 T cell receptor beta chains originate from one sample sequenced in a study of blood T cell repertoires in COVID-19. Sequencing used immunoSEQ multiplex PCR; TCRdb keeps in-frame clones, though not all of them. The repertoire holds about 100,000 clones, with over 90% as singletons. The sequenced sample consisted of peripheral blood. The receptors here all came from a man between 60 and 75 years old with acute or convalescent COVID-19.

The chain carries TRBV18 and TRBJ2-1; 7 positions match TRBD2. With V trimmed by 2 bases and J by 2 bases, 3 bases remained unmatched. This CDR3 contains 15 residues. The V gene's germline CDR1 is KGHSH and CDR2 LQKENI. Here the CDR3 reads CASSPGREAYNEQFF. The CDR3 DNA is TGTGCCAGCTCACCAGGACGGGAGGCCTACAATGAGCAGTTCTTC. The whole variable domain, filled in from reference TRBV18 and TRBJ2-1, reads NAGVMQNPRHLVRRRGQEARLRCSPMKGHSHVYWYRQLPEEGLKFMVYLQKENIIDESGMPKERFSAEFPKEGPSILRIQQVVRGDSAAYFCASSPGREAYNEQFFGPGTRLTVL.

This clone was seen a few times. The rearrangement joins TRBV6-5 to TRBJ1-2; TRBD1 matches 8 bases. Germline trimming cut 7 bases from V and 4 bases from J; bases unmatched to any gene: 8. This CDR3 has 14 amino acids. Germline V gives CDR1 MNHEY, CDR2 SVGAGI. The CDR3 protein is CASNPQGGGYGYTF. The CDR3 DNA is TGTGCCAGCAATCCACAGGGGGGTGGCTATGGCTACACCTTC.

J is TRBJ2-3 and V is TRBV4-3; TRBD2 is a possible D gene (5 bases). The CDR3 length is 14 residues. The germline CDR1 and CDR2 sequences are LGHNA and YSLEER. Deletions cut 1 base from V and 4 bases from J, with 9 bases between. CDR3 protein: CASSQVSGADTQYF. DNA of the CDR3: TGCGCCAGCAGCCAAGTAAGCGGAGCAGATACGCAGTATTTT.

The chain links TRBV10-3 to TRBJ1-3; D uncertain. This CDR3 is built from 15 residues. V was cut by 6 bases and J by 0 bases, with 12 bases left in between. Germline assignment: CDR1 ENHRY and CDR2 SYGVKD. For the CDR3, the DNA is TGTGCCATCAGAGGAGGCCAGAACTCTGGAAACACCATATATTTT. Protein product: CAIRGGQNSGNTIYF.

The chain carries TRBV25-1 and TRBJ1-5; a possible D gene is TRBD1 (5 bases). V lost 4 bases, J lost 3 bases, and 7 bases lay in between. The CDR3 is 13 amino acids. Germline CDR1 is MGHDK and CDR2 is SYGVNS. This CDR3 is CASSGQLNQPQHF. The CDR3 nucleotides read TGTGCCAGCAGTGGACAGCTCAATCAGCCCCAGCATTTT.

This sequence joins TRBV7-8 and TRBJ2-1; 10 bases line up with TRBD1. The CDR3 length is 14 residues. Germline V gene data show CDR1 as SGHVS and CDR2 as FQNEAQ. The V and J ends lost 1 base and 6 bases, in that order; junction bases with no gene match: 0. In DNA form, the CDR3 reads TGTGCCAGCAGCTTAGGGGACAGGGGCAATGAGCAGTTCTTC. This gives the protein CASSLGDRGNEQFF.

This clone was counted only a few times. This sequence joins TRBV4-2 and TRBJ2-1, with D perhaps TRBD2 (5 bases). There are 12 residues in the CDR3. V gave up 0 bases and J gave up 15 bases, with 12 bases separating them. CDR1 is LGHNA, CDR2 YNFKEQ, per germline. CDR3 coding DNA: TGTGCCAGCAGCCAAGATGTGACTACCCCGTTCTTC. Translation: CASSQDVTTPFF.

This clone showed up just a few times. The J gene is TRBJ2-2, the V gene TRBV24-1, with 7 bases lining up with TRBD2. Trimming removed 9 bases from V and 5 bases from J; junction bases left unmatched: 14. Germline-derived CDR1 and CDR2 are KGHDR and SFDVKD. This CDR3 comprises 16 residues. This chain's CDR3 is CATSSRLAEETGELFF. CDR3 sequence (DNA): TGTGCCACCTCATCCCGGCTAGCGGAGGAGACCGGGGAGCTGTTTTTT.

The chain joins TRBV6-2 or TRBV6-3 to TRBJ1-5; D is uncertain. V gave up 4 bases and J gave up 6 bases, with 7 bases separating them. This CDR3 is built from 12 residues. In germline, CDR1 is MNHEY, CDR2 SVGEGT. CDR3 coding DNA: TGTGCCAGCAGTTGGTGGAGTCAGCCCCAGCATTTT. It is translated as CASSWWSQPQHF.

In its sample, this clone was seen once. The chain carries TRBV4-2 and TRBJ2-6, with D unresolved. This CDR3 spans 16 amino acids. Germline V lookup: CDR1 LGHNA, CDR2 YNFKEQ. Trimming shortened V by 0 bases and J by 2 bases, and 8 bases separated the two germline ends. The CDR3 DNA is TGTGCCAGCAGCCAAGAGAGCAGGACTGGGGCCAACGTCCTGACTTTC. Translating it yields CASSQESRTGANVLTF.

DNA of the CDR3: TGTGCCAGCAGCTTGGCTCCTGGGCGGGTGAGGAACACTGAAGCTTTCTTT. Protein: CASSLAPGRVRNTEAFF. The chain is built from TRBV5-6 and TRBJ1-1; no clear D. CDR1 is SGHDT, CDR2 YYEEEE, per germline. The CDR3 runs to 17 residues. V was clipped by 0 bases and J by 1 base, with 16 bases between them.

The chain couples TRBV7-9 to TRBJ2-1; D might be TRBD2 (5 bases). The germline V gene has CDR1 SEHNR and CDR2 FQNEAQ (reference sequence). Trimming left V 5 bases short and J 9 bases short, with 11 bases between. This CDR3 is 12 amino acids long. This CDR3 reads CASSREAGEQFF. CDR3 bases: TGTGCCAGCAGCCGCGAGGCGGGTGAGCAGTTCTTC.

On this clone: One end of the junction fails to match germline, which may point to a read error. The chain links TRBV14 to TRBJ2-7; 11 nucleotides align to TRBD2. The germline CDR1 and CDR2 sequences are SGHDN and FVKESK. CDR3 length equals 14 residues. CDR3 loop: CASSRLAGQYAQYF. The CDR3 DNA reads as TGTGCCAGCAGCCGACTAGCGGGACAATACGCGCAGTACTTC.

The chain employs TRBV2 and TRBJ2-3, with D uncertain. CDR3 size: 13 residues. Germline V gives CDR1 SNHLY, CDR2 FYNNEI. Trimming stripped 7 bases from V and 2 bases from J, with 10 bases between. For the CDR3, the DNA is TGTGCCAGCACCCCGAGGTTCACAGATACGCAGTATTTT. It specifies CASTPRFTDTQYF.

This clone was recorded only once. This chain links TRBV6-2 or TRBV6-3 with TRBJ2-7; a possible D gene is TRBD2 (5 bases). With 4 bases removed from V and 3 bases from J, the gap between germline ends came to 10 bases. The CDR3 runs to 13 residues. In germline, CDR1 is MNHEY, CDR2 SVGEGT. Here the CDR3 DNA reads TGTGCCAGCAGTTTGGCTAGCTTCTACGAGCAGTACTTC. Residues: CASSLASFYEQYF.

V and J are TRBV27 and TRBJ2-7; D is perhaps TRBD2 (5 bases). V was shortened by 6 bases and J by 3 bases, with 30 bases between the two germline ends. The CDR3 has 19 amino acids. Germline CDR1 and CDR2: MNHEY and SMNVEV (reference sequence). CDR3 coding DNA: TGTGCCAGCAGCCGCGGCGGGTCATACTCAGCGGCAGCGAACTACGAGCAGTACTTC. It yields the protein CASSRGGSYSAAANYEQYF.

This chain connects TRBV5-5 to TRBJ1-6, with D tentatively TRBD1 (5 bases). Trimming removed 4 bases at V and 5 bases at J, with 10 bases between. The CDR3 is 14 residues long. CDR1 is SGHKS, CDR2 YYEKEE, per germline (reference sequence). The CDR3 sequence is CASSQTVNNSPLHF. DNA of the CDR3: TGTGCCAGCAGCCAGACAGTAAATAATTCACCCCTCCACTTT. Full variable domain (missing parts from reference TRBV5-5 and TRBJ1-6): DAGVTQSPTHLIKTRGQQVTLRCSPISGHKSVSWYQQVLGQGPQFIFQYYEKEERGRGNFPDRFSARQFPNYSSELNVNALLLGDSALYLCASSQTVNNSPLHFGNGTRLTVT.

The chain carries TRBV21-1 and TRBJ1-2; the listed D gene, TRBD1, was not tested against the DNA. TRBV21-1 is a pseudogene. The CDR3 loop spans 16 amino acids. CDR3 region: CASSKERTGSSYGYTF. The CDR3 coding sequence is TGTGCCAGCAGCAAAGAGCGGACAGGGAGCTCCTATGGCTACACCTTC.

This clone was observed a few times. The rearrangement links TRBV28 to TRBJ2-7; no firm D call. CDR1 and CDR2 (germline): MDHEN, SYDVKM. The CDR3 has 11 residues. V was cut by 5 bases and J by 4 bases, with 6 bases left in between. The CDR3 DNA sequence: TGTGCCAGCAGTATCAATTACGAGCAGTACTTC. Amino acids: CASSINYEQYF.